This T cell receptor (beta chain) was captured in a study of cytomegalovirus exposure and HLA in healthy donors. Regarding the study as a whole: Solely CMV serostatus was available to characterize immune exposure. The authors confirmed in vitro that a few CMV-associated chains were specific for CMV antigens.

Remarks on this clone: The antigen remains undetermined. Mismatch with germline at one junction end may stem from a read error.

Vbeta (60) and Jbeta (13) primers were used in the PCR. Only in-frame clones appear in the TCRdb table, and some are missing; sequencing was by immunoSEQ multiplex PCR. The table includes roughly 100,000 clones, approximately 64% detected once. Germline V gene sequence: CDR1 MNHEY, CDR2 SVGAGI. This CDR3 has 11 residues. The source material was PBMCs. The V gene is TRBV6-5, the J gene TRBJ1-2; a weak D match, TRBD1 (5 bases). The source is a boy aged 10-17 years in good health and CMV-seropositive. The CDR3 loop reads CASKGLYGYPF. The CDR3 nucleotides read TGTGCCAGCAAGGGGCTCTATGGCTACCCCTTC.